This T cell receptor beta chain was recovered during a study of identical twins (dated by TCRdb to 2016 to 2017). Notes on the research overall: To test whether fetal clonotypes persist, this study deep-sequenced TCR alpha and beta repertoires from monozygotic twins, from unrelated adults of various ages, and from cord blood. Replicate twin experiments were performed at different times using different library preparation protocols to rule out contamination. The full study reports these points: Fewer insertions were carried by abundant cord blood beta clonotypes, a similar but weaker trend appeared in young adult naive repertoires, and no such trend appeared in memory repertoires. The excess sharing between twins in beta out-of-frame sequences was weaker because fewer shared sequences reduced the signal-to-noise ratio. Recombination models systematically underestimated out-of-frame TCR alpha sharing in monozygotic twins but agreed with sharing between unrelated individuals. Compared with coincidental sharing between unrelated individuals, out-of-frame TCR alpha sequences shared between twins showed an excess of sequences with low generation probability. Zero-insertion analyses could be partly confounded by invariant T cells such as MAIT and iNKT, although diverse VJ usage argued against such confounding for most clonotypes. Because the same donors could not be followed over many years, conclusions were based on cross-sectional statistical analysis.

This clonotype has a count of ten or more. Its antigen remains unidentified. No qualities accompany the bases; no much larger clone lies one base away. Libraries were built with 5' RACE. The run used an Illumina HiSeq 2000. A universal primer binding site was introduced by template switching, and a unique molecular identifier was present in the final cDNA, enabling accurate counting of TCR cDNA molecules. First-strand cDNA for TCR alpha and beta chains was synthesized from specific primers in the conserved constant-segment region. Each cDNA library was double barcoded, with a SMART-Mk sample barcode plus Illumina barcodes, to control for contamination. TruSeq adapter sequences, together with Illumina sample barcodes, were added in two successive PCR steps. TCR alpha and beta cDNA libraries were sequenced on the Illumina HiSeq platform with custom primers. The original pipeline was this. Unique molecular identifiers were extracted from raw reads with MiGEC, and CDR3 positions were determined with MiXCR. Recombination models were inferred per individual with the repgenHMM and IGoR tools using an EM algorithm. Shared clonotypes were analyzed with the tcR package in R, and sharing was normalized by the product of cloneset sizes. Out-of-frame nonproductive sequences were analyzed to study raw recombination free of thymic and clonal selection effects. Clones were called with MiXCR by TCRdb after fastp trimmed the public reads at Q25, and only in-frame beta chains were retained. Identical CDR3 proteins give one entry, which carries the most common genes and DNA. For this entry, the V and J calls and clone size follow TCRdb and not the study's own pipeline. The sample table shows 250,000 to 300,000 distinct CDR3 sequences, and approximately 8.3% are seen once. In total, the top ten clones hold approximately 3% of the sample.

The CDR3, from cysteine to phenylalanine, totals 15 residues. Just CDR3 DNA is preserved here, 45 bases in frame from base 1. From V the trimming removes 4 bases and from J it removes 6 bases, while the gene matches leave 3 bases of the junction unaccounted for. Via the germline V gene, CDR1 is SGHVS and CDR2 FQNEAQ. All donors were healthy Caucasians. The twin cohort comprised three pairs of female monozygotic twins, all aged roughly 18 to 29 years. Positive isolation kits from Invitrogen were used to isolate CD4+ and CD8+ T cell populations. The same data also contributed to another study, on yellow fever vaccine responses in identical twins. The second source states: The authors reported that the T cell response to vaccination in identical twins appeared partly convergent and partly personalized. Focusing on identical twins, the study followed the T cell clones that responded to the vaccine, and did so with precision.

The specimen sequenced was CD8+ T cells sorted from blood. The clonotype was recovered from a woman under 30 in good health. Recombination connected TRBV7-8 to TRBJ2-1, with TRBD2 identical over 13 junction bases. Here is the DNA: TGTGCCAGCAGCTCACTAGCGGGGGGGCGCAATGAGCAGTTCTTC. This encodes CASSSLAGGRNEQFF.